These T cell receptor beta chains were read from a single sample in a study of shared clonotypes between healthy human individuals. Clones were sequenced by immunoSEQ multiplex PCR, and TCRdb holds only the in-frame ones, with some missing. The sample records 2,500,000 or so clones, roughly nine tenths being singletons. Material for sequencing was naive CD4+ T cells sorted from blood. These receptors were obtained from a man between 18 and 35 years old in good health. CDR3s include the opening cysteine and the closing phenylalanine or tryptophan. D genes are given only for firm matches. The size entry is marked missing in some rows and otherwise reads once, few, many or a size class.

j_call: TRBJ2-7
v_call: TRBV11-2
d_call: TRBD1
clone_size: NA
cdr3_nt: TGTGCCAGCAGCTTGGGGACAGGTTTGGGCGAGCAGTACTTC
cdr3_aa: CASSLGTGLGEQYF

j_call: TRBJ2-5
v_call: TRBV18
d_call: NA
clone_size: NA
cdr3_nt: TGTGCCAGCTCACCGAGCCAGGAGACCCAGTACTTC
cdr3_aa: CASSPSQETQYF

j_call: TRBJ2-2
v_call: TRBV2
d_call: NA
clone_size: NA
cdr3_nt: TGTGCCAGCAGAAAAGGGGTGCTAACCGGGGAGCTGTTTTTT
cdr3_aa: CASRKGVLTGELFF

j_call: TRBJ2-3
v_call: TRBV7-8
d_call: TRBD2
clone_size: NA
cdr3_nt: TGTGCCAGCAGCAGCCGGGGACTAGCGAGCACAGATACGCAGTATTTT
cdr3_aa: CASSSRGLASTDTQYF

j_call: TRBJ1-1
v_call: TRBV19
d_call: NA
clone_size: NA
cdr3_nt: TGTGCCAGTAGTATCCCCGACAGGGAAGCTTTCTTT
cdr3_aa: CASSIPDREAFF

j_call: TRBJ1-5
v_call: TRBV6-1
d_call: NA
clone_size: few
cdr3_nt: TGTGCCACGAGCCTCATGGTCTCGGATCAGCCCCAGCATTTT
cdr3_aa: CATSLMVSDQPQHF

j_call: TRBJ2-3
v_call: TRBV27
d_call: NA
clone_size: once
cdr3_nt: TGTGCCAGCAGTTTAATTAGCACAGATACGCAGTATTTT
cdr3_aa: CASSLISTDTQYF

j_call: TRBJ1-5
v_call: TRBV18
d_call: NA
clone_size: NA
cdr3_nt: TGTGCCAGCTCACCCTCAACAGCCGGTGTGGGTCAGCCCCAGCATTTT
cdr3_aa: CASSPSTAGVGQPQHF

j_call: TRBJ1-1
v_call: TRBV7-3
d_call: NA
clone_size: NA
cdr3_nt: TGTGCCAGCAGCTTGGGCCTCACTTCTGAAGCTTTCTTT
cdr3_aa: CASSLGLTSEAFF

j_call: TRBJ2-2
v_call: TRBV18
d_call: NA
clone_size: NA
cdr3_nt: TGTGCCAGCTCACCGAGACAGTTCGCGAACACCGGGGAGCTGTTTTTT
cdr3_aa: CASSPRQFANTGELFF

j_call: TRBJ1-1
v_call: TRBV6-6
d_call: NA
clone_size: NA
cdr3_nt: TGTGCCAGCAGAATAGGGTCTAACACTGAAGCTTTCTTT
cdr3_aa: CASRIGSNTEAFF

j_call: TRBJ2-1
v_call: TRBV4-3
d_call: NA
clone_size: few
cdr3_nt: TGCGCCAGCAGCCAAGAGACTTACAATGAGCAGTTCTTC
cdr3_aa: CASSQETYNEQFF

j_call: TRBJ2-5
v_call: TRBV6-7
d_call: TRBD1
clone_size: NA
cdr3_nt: TGTGCCAGCAGTTACTCAGGGACAGATCAAGAGACCCAGTACTTC
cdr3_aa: CASSYSGTDQETQYF

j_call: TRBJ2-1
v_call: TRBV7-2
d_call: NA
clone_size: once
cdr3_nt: TGTGCCAGCAGCTTAGTGGCGGCATTTAGCAATGAGCAGTTCTTC
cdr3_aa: CASSLVAAFSNEQFF

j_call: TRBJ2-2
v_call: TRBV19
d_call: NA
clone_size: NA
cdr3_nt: TGTGCCAGTGGGATTCGGACGGTCGACACCGGGGAGCTGTTTTTT
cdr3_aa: CASGIRTVDTGELFF

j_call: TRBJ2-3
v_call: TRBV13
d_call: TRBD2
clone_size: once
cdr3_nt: TGTGCCAGCAGCCCGTCTAGCGGGAGGGTCCACGGGATAGATACGCAGTATTTT
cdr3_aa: CASSPSSGRVHGIDTQYF

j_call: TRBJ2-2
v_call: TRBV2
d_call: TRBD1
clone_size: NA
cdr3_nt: TGTGCCAGCAGCTGGGACAGGGGAAACACCGGGGAGCTGTTTTTT
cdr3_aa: CASSWDRGNTGELFF

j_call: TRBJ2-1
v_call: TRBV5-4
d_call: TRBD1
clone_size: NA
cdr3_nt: TGTGCCAGCAGCTTGACTGGACAGGGATACAATGAGCAGTTCTTC
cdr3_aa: CASSLTGQGYNEQFF

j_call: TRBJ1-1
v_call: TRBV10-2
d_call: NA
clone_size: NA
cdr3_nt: TGCGCCAGCCTAGACAGACAGAACACTGAAGCTTTCTTT
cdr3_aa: CASLDRQNTEAFF

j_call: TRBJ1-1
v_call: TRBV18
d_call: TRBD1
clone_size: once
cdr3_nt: TGTGCCAGCTCGCCTGGGGACAGTATGAACACTGAAGCTTTCTTT
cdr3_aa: CASSPGDSMNTEAFF

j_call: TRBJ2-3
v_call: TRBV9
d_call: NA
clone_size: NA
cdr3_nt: TGTGCCAGCAGCGGACAATTGAGCACAGATACGCAGTATTTT
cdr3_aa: CASSGQLSTDTQYF